This T cell receptor (beta chain) is from a study of radiation and T cells in renal cell carcinoma. As for the study in general: Nephrectomy followed 15 Gy stereotactic body radiation by 4 weeks. Study results and caveats: In blood, top tumor clones expanded by 2 weeks, shrinking by 4. Without pretreatment biopsies, baseline tumor clonotype presence was undetermined.

A note on this clone: What it recognizes is unknown.

The time point denotes: blood 2 weeks post-SBRT. As for treatment: 15 Gy SBRT to primary tumor, nephrectomy 4 weeks later. The tumor was a clear cell renal cell carcinoma. Only in-frame clones appear in the TCRdb table, and some are missing; sequencing was by immunoSEQ multiplex PCR. The sample shows 100,000 to 150,000 clones, around 81% of them seen only once. This CDR3 contains 16 residues. Per germline, CDR1 LNHNV and CDR2 YYDKDF (reference sequence). Unmatched junction bases numbered 8, after V lost 5 bases and J lost 5 bases. The receptor comes from a man aged 50-59 years with renal cell carcinoma. This rearrangement joins TRBV15 to TRBJ2-5, with 13 bases identical to TRBD2. The specimen was blood, collected from a patient whose treatment included radiotherapy and nephrectomy. The CDR3 sequence: CATSWGLAGSTETQYF. CDR3 DNA: TGTGCCACCAGCTGGGGACTAGCGGGGTCTACGGAGACCCAGTACTTC.